One and the same sample provided the 21 T cell receptor beta chains below, sequenced in a study of naive and memory T cell subsets. Their specific antigens are unknown. The study, taken as a whole, reports: A few larger clonotypes appeared in naive repertoires, especially CD8, possibly memory cells re-expressing CD45RA.

Both TRBC1 and TRBC2 were covered by a beta constant-region primer of two equimolar oligonucleotides. Ligated cDNA was amplified by four rounds of PCR with nested alpha and beta constant-region primers and SP2. TCRdb analysed the UMI-ligation and nested PCR reads with MiXCR anew, one entry per CDR3 protein. The repertoire holds roughly 150,000 distinct CDR3 sequences, with approximately 24% as singletons. The sequenced sample consisted of naive CD4+ T cells from blood. The receptors were sampled from a human donor in good health.

The chain carries TRBV7-9 and TRBJ1-5; the D is unclear. Germline CDR1 SEHNR, CDR2 FQNEAQ (reference sequence). V was shortened by 0 bases and J by 6 bases, with 12 bases between the two germline ends. The CDR3 runs 15 residues. Written as DNA, the CDR3 is TGTGCCAGCAGCTTAGCAAGCGGTGGGATTCAGCCCCAGCATTTT. This codes for CASSLASGGIQPQHF.

This chain uses TRBV29-1 with TRBJ2-3; 7 bases are shared with TRBD2. Germline CDR1 and CDR2: SQVTM and ANQGSEA. The CDR3 contains 16 residues. V was pared by 6 bases and J by 0 bases, with 12 bases of the junction left unmatched. CDR3 nucleotide sequence: TGCAGCGTGACGGGACTAAGAATCTCTAGCACAGATACGCAGTATTTT. This codes for CSVTGLRISSTDTQYF.

This clonotype was picked up many times. The rearrangement joins TRBV20-1 to TRBJ2-7, with 9 bases aligning to TRBD1. The CDR3 runs to 16 residues. Losses at the gene ends were 5 bases for V and 2 bases for J; bases not matched to a gene: 13. The germline V gene encodes CDR1 DFQATT and CDR2 SNEGSKA (reference sequence). The CDR3 DNA follows: TGCAGTGCTGTAACACCCACAGGGGGCAGGGCCTACGAGCAGTACTTC. It codes for CSAVTPTGGRAYEQYF.

This clonotype was counted a few times. The CDR3 sequence: CASSPNSYNEQFF. The CDR3 DNA is TGTGCCAGCAGTCCCAACTCCTACAATGAGCAGTTCTTC. This chain links TRBV28 with TRBJ2-1; D not certain. Per the germline V gene, CDR1 is MDHEN and CDR2 is SYDVKM. V was trimmed by 5 bases and J by 0 bases, leaving 5 bases between them. The CDR3 is 13 residues long.

J is TRBJ1-1 and V is TRBV7-8, with TRBD1 matching over 9 bases. The germline CDR1 and CDR2 sequences are SGHVS and FQNEAQ. The junction had 8 bases not matched to a gene; V was cut back by 6 bases and J by 0 bases. This CDR3 has 16 amino acids. The CDR3 nucleotides read TGTGCCAGCAGACGTAGGGACAGGGAAATGAACACTGAAGCTTTCTTT. Encoded protein: CASRRRDREMNTEAFF.

V gene TRBV5-1 combines with J gene TRBJ1-5, with D perhaps TRBD1 (5 bases). Germline assignment: CDR1 SGHRS and CDR2 YFSETQ. The CDR3 consists of 17 residues. Between the trimmed V and J ends, which lost 0 bases and 2 bases, there was a span of 15 bases. DNA for the CDR3: TGCGCCAGCAGCTTGGGCATTCAGGGAGGTGGCAATCAGCCCCAGCATTTT. This gives the protein CASSLGIQGGGNQPQHF.

The chain combines TRBV20-1 with TRBJ2-1; D not resolved. Germline loops: CDR1 DFQATT, CDR2 SNEGSKA (reference sequence). This CDR3 is 11 amino acids long. Trimming removed 3 bases at V and 6 bases at J, with 6 bases between. The CDR3: CSASGVNEQFF. The CDR3 DNA follows: TGCAGTGCTAGTGGGGTCAATGAGCAGTTCTTC.

This chain connects TRBV12-3 or TRBV12-4 to TRBJ1-6; 9 bases map to TRBD1. The J segment lost 5 bases and the V segment lost 6 bases, leaving 2 bases of the junction unmatched. This CDR3 is 14 amino acids long. The CDR3 region is CASSGTGHNSPLHF. In nucleotides, the CDR3 is TGTGCCAGCAGCGGGACAGGGCATAATTCACCCCTCCACTTT.

The table lists this clonotype with many counts. V gene TRBV10-3 combines with J gene TRBJ2-3; D remains unclear. The CDR3 length is 14 residues. V shed 4 bases and J shed 0 bases, with 8 bases lying between them. In germline, CDR1 is ENHRY, CDR2 SYGVKD. Here the CDR3 reads CAISVKGSTDTQYF. The CDR3 bases are TGTGCCATCAGTGTGAAGGGAAGCACAGATACGCAGTATTTT.

This clonotype occurred a few times. The CDR3 bases are TGCGCCAGCAGCTTGCTTCCAGGGAGGAGGACAGATACGCAGTATTTT. Its protein product is CASSLLPGRRTDTQYF. V is TRBV5-1 and J is TRBJ2-3; possibly TRBD2 for D (6 bases). The germline V gene encodes CDR1 SGHRS and CDR2 YFSETQ. This CDR3 has 16 amino acids. Trimming left V 1 base short and J 3 bases short, with 15 bases between.

This clonotype came up a few times. V and J are TRBV7-9 and TRBJ1-3; 9 positions agree with TRBD1. This CDR3 comprises 16 residues. Germline values: CDR1 SEHNR, CDR2 FQNEAQ (reference sequence). Unmatched junction bases numbered 12, after V lost 11 bases and J lost 1 base. CDR3 nucleotides: TGTGCCGATGGCGCCCTGACAGGGGGATCTGGAAACACCATATATTTT. It is translated as CADGALTGGSGNTIYF.

This clonotype has more than one count but fewer than ten. The genes are TRBV5-1 and TRBJ1-1; 7 nucleotides match TRBD1. Germline lookup yields CDR1 SGHRS and CDR2 YFSETQ. V was pared by 0 bases and J by 1 base, with 3 bases of the junction left unmatched. CDR3 length: 15 residues. CDR3 loop: CASSLGDRRNTEAFF. DNA for the CDR3: TGCGCCAGCAGCTTGGGGGACAGAAGGAACACTGAAGCTTTCTTT.

The chain uses TRBV7-3 and TRBJ2-5; D might be TRBD2 (6 bases). The V end was cut by 5 bases, the J end by 1 base, with 11 bases between. CDR1 and CDR2 from the germline V gene are SGHTA and FQGTGA. This CDR3 has 14 amino acids. The CDR3 DNA is TGTGCCAGCAGCCCGTCCGGGAGCCAAGAGACCCAGTACTTC. This sequence encodes CASSPSGSQETQYF.

The rearrangement links TRBV19 to TRBJ2-7; D is unresolved. In germline, CDR1 is LNHDA, CDR2 SQIVND (reference sequence). Trimming took 3 bases from V and 4 from J, leaving 13 bases between them. The CDR3 sequence is 14 residues long. The CDR3, as DNA: TGTGCCAGTAGTATCTCGGTTGGTGGGTACGAGCAGTACTTC. This sequence encodes CASSISVGGYEQYF.

Many counts were recorded for this clonotype. Here the CDR3 DNA reads TGTGCCAGCAGCCAAGCGGGAGCGGGTACCGGGGAGCTGTTTTTT. Residues: CASSQAGAGTGELFF. V and J are TRBV3-1 and TRBJ2-2; D is perhaps TRBD2 (6 bases). This CDR3 is built from 15 residues. V lost 1 base to trimming and J lost 5 bases, with 11 bases between them. Germline lookup yields CDR1 LGHDT and CDR2 YNNKEL (reference sequence). The full variable domain, with the rest looked up from reference TRBV3-1 and TRBJ2-2, is DTAVSQTPKYLVTQMGNDKSIKCEQNLGHDTMYWYKQDSKKFLKIMFSYNNKELIINETVPNRFSPKSPDKAHLNLHINSLELGDSAVYFCASSQAGAGTGELFFGEGSRLTVL.

The gene calls are TRBV28 and TRBJ1-5, with D maybe TRBD1 (6 bases). Germline V gene data show CDR1 as MDHEN and CDR2 as SYDVKM. This CDR3 contains 16 residues. V gave up 2 bases and J gave up 1 base, with 12 bases separating them. The CDR3 is CASSLRGARSNQPQHF. CDR3 DNA sequence: TGTGCCAGCAGTTTAAGGGGGGCGCGGAGCAATCAGCCCCAGCATTTT.

The chain has TRBV20-1 and TRBJ2-1; TRBD1 matches at 9 bases. The CDR3 sequence is 19 residues long. J was trimmed by 0 bases and V by 2 bases; bases with no gene match: 14. Germline CDR1 reads DFQATT; CDR2 reads SNEGSKA (reference sequence). CDR3 residues: CSARTNRGQGISSYNEQFF. The CDR3 DNA follows: TGCAGTGCTAGAACGAACCGAGGACAGGGGATAAGCTCCTACAATGAGCAGTTCTTC.

This chain joins TRBV28 and TRBJ2-4; D not resolved. The germline V gene encodes CDR1 MDHEN and CDR2 SYDVKM. The CDR3 consists of 11 residues. Deletions cut 5 bases from V and 9 bases from J, with 8 bases between. The CDR3 is CASSTLLIQYF. CDR3 nucleotides: TGTGCCAGCAGTACGTTGCTCATTCAGTACTTC.

This clonotype came up a few times. V usage is TRBV28 and J usage is TRBJ2-1; D is uncertain. CDR1 and CDR2 (germline): MDHEN, SYDVKM. Trimming removed 8 bases at V and 8 bases at J, with 10 bases between. The CDR3 totals 11 residues. The DNA for the CDR3 is TGTGCCAGCCGGTTAAGCCATGAGCAGTTCTTC. Translated: CASRLSHEQFF. Complete variable domain (other parts from reference TRBV28 and TRBJ2-1): DVKVTQSSRYLVKRTGEKVFLECVQDMDHENMFWYRQDPGLGLRLIYFSYDVKMKEKGDIPEGYSVSREKKERFSLILESASTNQTSMYLCASRLSHEQFFGPGTRLTVL.

In this sample, this clonotype turned up a few times. CDR3 region: CASRATSARYNEQFF. The CDR3 nucleotides read TGCGCCAGCAGAGCTACTAGCGCGAGGTACAATGAGCAGTTCTTC. The chain uses TRBV5-1 and TRBJ2-1, with TRBD2 matching over 7 bases. The germline V gene has CDR1 SGHRS and CDR2 YFSETQ. The J segment lost 4 bases and the V segment lost 5 bases, leaving 9 bases of the junction unmatched. The CDR3 has 15 residues.

This clonotype showed up just a few times. The genes are TRBV6-1 and TRBJ2-7; a possible D gene is TRBD1 (5 bases). Trimming stripped 4 bases from V and 7 bases from J, with 11 bases between. Per the germline V gene, CDR1 is MNHNS and CDR2 is SASEGT. The CDR3 runs 12 residues. The CDR3 DNA reads TGTGCCAGCAGTGGACAGATTTGGGAGCAGTACTTC. Protein sequence: CASSGQIWEQYF.